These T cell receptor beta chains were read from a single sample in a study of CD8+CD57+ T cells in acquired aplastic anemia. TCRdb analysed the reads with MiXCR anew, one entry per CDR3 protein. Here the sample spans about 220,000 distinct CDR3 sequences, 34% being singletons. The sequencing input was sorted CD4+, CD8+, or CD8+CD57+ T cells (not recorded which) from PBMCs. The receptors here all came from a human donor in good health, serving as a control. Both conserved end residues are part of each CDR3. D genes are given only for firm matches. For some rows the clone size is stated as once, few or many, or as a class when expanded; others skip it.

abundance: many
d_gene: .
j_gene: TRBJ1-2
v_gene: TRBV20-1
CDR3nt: TGCAGTGCTATGGACAGTGTGGGTTTAAGAGGCTACACCTTC
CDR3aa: CSAMDSVGLRGYTF

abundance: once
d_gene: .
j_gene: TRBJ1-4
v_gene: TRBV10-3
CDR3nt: TGTGCCATCAGGGGGCTTAATGAAAAACTGTTTTTT
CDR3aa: CAIRGLNEKLFF

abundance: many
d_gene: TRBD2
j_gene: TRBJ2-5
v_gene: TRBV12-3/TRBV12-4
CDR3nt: TGTGCCAGCAGCATACTAGCGGGAGGGGAGACCCAGTACTTC
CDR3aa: CASSILAGGETQYF

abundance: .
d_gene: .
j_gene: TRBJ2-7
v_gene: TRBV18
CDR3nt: TGTGCCAGCTCACCACCGATTATTACCCCTTTGAGGTTCTACGAGCAGTACTTC
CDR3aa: CASSPPIITPLRFYEQYF

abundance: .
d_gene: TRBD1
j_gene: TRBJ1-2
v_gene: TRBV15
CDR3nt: TGTGCCCCATTTGGACAGGGCTTCTATGGCTACACCTTC
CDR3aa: CAPFGQGFYGYTF

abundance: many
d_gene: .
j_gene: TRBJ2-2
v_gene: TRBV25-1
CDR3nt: TGTGCCAGCGGAACACAATCGAACACCGGGGAGCTGTTTTTT
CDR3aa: CASGTQSNTGELFF

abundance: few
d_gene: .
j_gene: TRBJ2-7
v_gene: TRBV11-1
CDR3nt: TGTGCCAGCAGCTTTACAGGGACGGGAGATCGCTACGAGCAGTACTTC
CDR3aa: CASSFTGTGDRYEQYF

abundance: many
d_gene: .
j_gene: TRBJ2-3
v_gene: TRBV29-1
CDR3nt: TGCAGCGCCAATAGACCCCACACAGATACGCAGTATTTT
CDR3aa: CSANRPHTDTQYF

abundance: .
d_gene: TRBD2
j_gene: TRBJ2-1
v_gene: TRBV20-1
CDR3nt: TGCAGTGCACCTCTCCTAGCGGGGAAAAGCTCCTACAATGAGCAGTTCTTC
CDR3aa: CSAPLLAGKSSYNEQFF

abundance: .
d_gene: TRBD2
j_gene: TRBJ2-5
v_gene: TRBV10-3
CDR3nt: TGTGCCATCAGTTCAGGACTAGCGGGAGAGACCCAGTACTTC
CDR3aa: CAISSGLAGETQYF

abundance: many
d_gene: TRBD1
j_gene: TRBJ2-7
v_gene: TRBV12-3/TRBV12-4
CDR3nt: TGTGCCAGCAGGCGGACAGGCCTATCCTACGAGCAGTACTTC
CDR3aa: CASRRTGLSYEQYF

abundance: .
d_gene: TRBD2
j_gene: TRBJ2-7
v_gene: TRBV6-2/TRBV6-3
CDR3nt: TGTGCCAGCAGTTACTCCGGGGGGGGGTACGAGCAGTACTTC
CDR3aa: CASSYSGGGYEQYF

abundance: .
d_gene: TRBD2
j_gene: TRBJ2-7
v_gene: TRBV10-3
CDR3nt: TGTGCCATCAGGCGGACTAGCGGGAGCTACGAGCAGTACTTC
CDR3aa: CAIRRTSGSYEQYF

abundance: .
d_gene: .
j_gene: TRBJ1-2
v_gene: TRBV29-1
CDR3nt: TGCAGCGTCCAGGAGGGAAGGGGCTACACCTTC
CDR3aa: CSVQEGRGYTF

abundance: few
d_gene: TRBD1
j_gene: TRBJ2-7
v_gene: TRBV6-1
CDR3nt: TGTGCCAGCAGTGAAGCGCTCACAGGGGGACCCTACGAGCAGTACTTC
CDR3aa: CASSEALTGGPYEQYF

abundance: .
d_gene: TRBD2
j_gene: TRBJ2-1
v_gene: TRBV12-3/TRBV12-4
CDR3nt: TGTGCCAGCAGTTTAGTGCGGGGGAACTCCTACAATGAGCAGTTCTTC
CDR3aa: CASSLVRGNSYNEQFF

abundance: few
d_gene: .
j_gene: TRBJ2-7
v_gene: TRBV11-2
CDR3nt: TGTGCCAGCAGCTCGCGGGCAGGCGGCTACGAGCAGTACTTC
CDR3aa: CASSSRAGGYEQYF

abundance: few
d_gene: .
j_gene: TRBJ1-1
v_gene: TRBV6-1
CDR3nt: TGTGCCAGCAGTGAAAGGACCCTAGATGAAGCTTCCTTT
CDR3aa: CASSERTLDEASF

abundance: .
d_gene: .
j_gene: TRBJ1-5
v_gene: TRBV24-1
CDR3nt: TGTGCCACCAGTGATTCCAGGACAGACCTAAATCAGCCCCAGCATTTT
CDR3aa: CATSDSRTDLNQPQHF

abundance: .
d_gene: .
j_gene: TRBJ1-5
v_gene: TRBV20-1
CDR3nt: TGCAGTGCCTCCACCGCCGGGACTTCAATTCCTTATAGCAATCAGCCCCAGCATTTT
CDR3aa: CSASTAGTSIPYSNQPQHF

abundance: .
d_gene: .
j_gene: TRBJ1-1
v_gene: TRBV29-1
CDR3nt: TGCAGCGGGCGAGGAGGTCCGACTGAAGCTTTCTTT
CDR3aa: CSGRGGPTEAFF

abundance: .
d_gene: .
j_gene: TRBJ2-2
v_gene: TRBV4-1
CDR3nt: TGCGCCAGCAGCCAAGCTCTGCAGGGTGGCGGGGAGCTGTTTTTT
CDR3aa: CASSQALQGGGELFF

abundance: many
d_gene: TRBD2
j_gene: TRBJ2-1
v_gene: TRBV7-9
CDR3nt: TGTGCCAGCAGCCGAAGGGCGACTAGCGGGAGCGATGAGCAGTTCTTC
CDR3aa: CASSRRATSGSDEQFF

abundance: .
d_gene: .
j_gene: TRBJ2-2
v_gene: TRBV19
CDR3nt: TGTGCCAGCAGCTTAACCCATGGGGAGCTGTTTTTT
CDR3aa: CASSLTHGELFF

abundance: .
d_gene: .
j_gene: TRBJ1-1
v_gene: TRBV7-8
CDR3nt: TGCGCCAGCAGCCAAGAAGGTAGGGTTGAAGCTTTCTTT
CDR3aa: CASSQEGRVEAFF

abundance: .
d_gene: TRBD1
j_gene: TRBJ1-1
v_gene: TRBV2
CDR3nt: TGTGCCAGCCGGGACAGGGGCTTGAACACTGAAGCTTTCTTT
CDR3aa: CASRDRGLNTEAFF

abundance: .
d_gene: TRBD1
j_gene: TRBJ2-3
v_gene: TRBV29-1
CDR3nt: TGCAGCGTTGAAGGGGACAGGGCGACAGATACGCAGTATTTT
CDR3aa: CSVEGDRATDTQYF

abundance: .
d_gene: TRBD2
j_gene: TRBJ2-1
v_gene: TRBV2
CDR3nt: TGTGCCAGCAGTGCGGGAGGGGGAAAGTCCTACAATGAGCAGTTCTTC
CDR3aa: CASSAGGGKSYNEQFF

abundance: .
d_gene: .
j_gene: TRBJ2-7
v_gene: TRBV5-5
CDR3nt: TGTGCCAGCAGCGTGACGGGTCTGTTTTTGCCAAACGAGCAGTACTTC
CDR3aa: CASSVTGLFLPNEQYF

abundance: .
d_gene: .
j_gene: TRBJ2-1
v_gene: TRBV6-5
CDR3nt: TGTGCCAGCAGTTACTCTAGCGCCGCCTACAATGAGCAGTTCTTC
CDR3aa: CASSYSSAAYNEQFF

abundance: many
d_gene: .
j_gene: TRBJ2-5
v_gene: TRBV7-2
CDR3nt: TGTGCCAGCAGCTTATCCGGCCTACAAGAGACCCAGTACTTC
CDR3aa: CASSLSGLQETQYF

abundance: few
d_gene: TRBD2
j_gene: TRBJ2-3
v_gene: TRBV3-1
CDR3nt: TGTGCCAGCAGCCAAGACGGGACTAGATTAGGAGATACGCAGTATTTT
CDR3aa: CASSQDGTRLGDTQYF

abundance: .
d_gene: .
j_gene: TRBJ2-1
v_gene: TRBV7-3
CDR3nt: TGTGCCAGCAGCTTAACGGCAGGGGCCCTCTACAATGGGCAGTTCTTC
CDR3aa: CASSLTAGALYNGQFF

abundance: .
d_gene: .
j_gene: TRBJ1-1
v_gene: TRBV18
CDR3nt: TGTGCCAGCACAAAACTCTCGGGGACTGAAGCTTTCTTT
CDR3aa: CASTKLSGTEAFF

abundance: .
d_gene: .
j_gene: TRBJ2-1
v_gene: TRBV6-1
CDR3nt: TGTGCCAGCAGGGCGCTGAGCTCCTACAATGAGCAGTTCTTC
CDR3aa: CASRALSSYNEQFF

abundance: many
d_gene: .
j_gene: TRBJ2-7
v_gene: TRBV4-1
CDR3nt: TGCGCCAGCAGCCGGACCTTAGGGACCGACCCCTACGAGCAGTACTTC
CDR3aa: CASSRTLGTDPYEQYF

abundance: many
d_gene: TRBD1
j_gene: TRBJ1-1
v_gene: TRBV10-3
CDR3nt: TGTGCCATCAGTGAAGGACAGGGTTTCACTGAAGCTTTCTTT
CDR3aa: CAISEGQGFTEAFF

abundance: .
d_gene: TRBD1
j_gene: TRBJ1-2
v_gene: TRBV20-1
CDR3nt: TGCAGTGCCGAAGGGACAGGGGACTATGGCTACACCTTC
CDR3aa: CSAEGTGDYGYTF

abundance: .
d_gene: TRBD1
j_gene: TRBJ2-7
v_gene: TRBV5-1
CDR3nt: TGCGCCAGCAGGCCACAGGGGGCGTCCCACGAGCAGTACTTC
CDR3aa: CASRPQGASHEQYF

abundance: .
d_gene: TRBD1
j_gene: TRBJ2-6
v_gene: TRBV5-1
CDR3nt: TGCGCCAGCAGCTTGGTTCCCCCCGGGACAGGGACGTCGAACGTCCTGACTTTC
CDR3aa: CASSLVPPGTGTSNVLTF

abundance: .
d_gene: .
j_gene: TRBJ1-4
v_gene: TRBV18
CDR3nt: TGTGCCAGCTCACCAGGACAGCACGGAGATGAAAAACTGTTTTTT
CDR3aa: CASSPGQHGDEKLFF

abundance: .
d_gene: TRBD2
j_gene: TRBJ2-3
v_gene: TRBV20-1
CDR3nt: TGCAGTGCTTCCCGAGAAAGTAGCGGGAGGGTACCGGGTACGCAGTATTTT
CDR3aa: CSASRESSGRVPGTQYF

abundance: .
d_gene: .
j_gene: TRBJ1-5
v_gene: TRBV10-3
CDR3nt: TGTGCCATCAGGGACGGACGGGGGGGTAGCAATCAGCCCCAGCATTTT
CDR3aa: CAIRDGRGGSNQPQHF

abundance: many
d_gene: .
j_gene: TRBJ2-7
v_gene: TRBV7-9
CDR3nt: TGTGCCAGCAGCCGCAGGGACTTCGAGCAGTACTTC
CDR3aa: CASSRRDFEQYF

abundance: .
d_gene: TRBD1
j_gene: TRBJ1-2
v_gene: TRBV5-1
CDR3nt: TGCGCCAGCAGCCGAGGGACAGCCTTCGACGGCTACACCTTC
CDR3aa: CASSRGTAFDGYTF

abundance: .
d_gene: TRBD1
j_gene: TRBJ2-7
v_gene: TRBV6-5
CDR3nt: TGTGCCAGCAGTTACTTGGACAGGGGTTGGCCCTACGAGCAGTACTTC
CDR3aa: CASSYLDRGWPYEQYF

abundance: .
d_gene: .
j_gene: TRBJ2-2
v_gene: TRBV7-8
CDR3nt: TGTGCCAGCAGCTTAACGGGATGGGGGGAGCTGTTTTTT
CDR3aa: CASSLTGWGELFF

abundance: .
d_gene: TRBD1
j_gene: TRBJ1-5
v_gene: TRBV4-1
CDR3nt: TGCGCCAGCAGCCAAGAGGACAGGGGCAATCAGCCCCAGCATTTT
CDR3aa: CASSQEDRGNQPQHF

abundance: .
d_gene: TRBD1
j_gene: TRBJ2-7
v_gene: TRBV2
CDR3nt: TGTGCCAGCAGTAAGCCCGGGACAGGGCTGGACGAACAGTACTTC
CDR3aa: CASSKPGTGLDEQYF

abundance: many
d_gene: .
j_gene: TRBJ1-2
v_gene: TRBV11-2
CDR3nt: TGTGCCAGCAGCCGCCGGGGGGGCTACACCTTC
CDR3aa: CASSRRGGYTF

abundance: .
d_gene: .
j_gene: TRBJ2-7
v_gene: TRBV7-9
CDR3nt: TGTGCCAGCGGGGACTCTGACGAGCAGTACTTC
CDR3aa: CASGDSDEQYF

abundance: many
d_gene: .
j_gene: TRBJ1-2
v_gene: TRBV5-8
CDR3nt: TGTGCCAGCACCAGAGCCCTAGGGGTGTCCTATGGCTACACCTTC
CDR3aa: CASTRALGVSYGYTF

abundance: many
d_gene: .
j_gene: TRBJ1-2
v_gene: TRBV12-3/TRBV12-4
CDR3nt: TGTGCCAGCAGTTTAGACCGGCGGGGCACCTATGGCTACACCTTC
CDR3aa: CASSLDRRGTYGYTF